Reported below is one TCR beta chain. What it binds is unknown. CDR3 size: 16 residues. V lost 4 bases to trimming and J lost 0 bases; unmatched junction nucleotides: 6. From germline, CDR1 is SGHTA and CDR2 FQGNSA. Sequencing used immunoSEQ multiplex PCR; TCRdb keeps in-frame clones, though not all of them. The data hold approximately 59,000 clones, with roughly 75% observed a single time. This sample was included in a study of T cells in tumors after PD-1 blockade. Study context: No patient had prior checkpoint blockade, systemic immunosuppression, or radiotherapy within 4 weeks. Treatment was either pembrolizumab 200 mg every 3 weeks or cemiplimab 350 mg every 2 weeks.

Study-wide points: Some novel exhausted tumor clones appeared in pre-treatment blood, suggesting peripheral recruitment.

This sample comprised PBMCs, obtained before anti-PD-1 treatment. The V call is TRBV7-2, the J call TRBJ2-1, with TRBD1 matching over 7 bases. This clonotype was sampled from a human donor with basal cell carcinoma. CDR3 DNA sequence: TGTGCCAGCAGCTCGCAACAGGGGCACTCCTACAATGAGCAGTTCTTC. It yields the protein CASSSQQGHSYNEQFF. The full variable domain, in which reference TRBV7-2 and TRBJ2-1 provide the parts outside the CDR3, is GAGVSQSPSNKVTEKGKDVELRCDPISGHTALYWYRQSLGQGLEFLIYFQGNSAPDKSGLPSDRFSAERTGGSVSTLTIQRTQQEDSAVYLCASSSQQGHSYNEQFFGPGTRLTVL.